This T cell receptor beta chain was profiled in a study of identical twins (dated by TCRdb to about 2016). Study-wide context: To test whether fetal clonotypes persist, this study deep-sequenced TCR alpha and beta repertoires from monozygotic twins, from unrelated adults of various ages, and from cord blood. Replicate twin experiments were performed at different times using different library preparation protocols to rule out contamination.

Libraries were prepared through 5' RACE. Sequencing was carried out with an Illumina HiSeq 2000. A universal primer binding site was added through template switching, and the final cDNA carried a unique molecular identifier so that TCR cDNA molecules could be counted accurately. Specific primers in the conserved constant-segment region were used to synthesize first-strand cDNA for TCR alpha and beta chains. Each cDNA library was double barcoded, with a SMART-Mk sample barcode plus Illumina barcodes, to control for contamination. TruSeq adapter sequences and Illumina sample barcodes were added in two successive PCR steps. TCR alpha and beta cDNA libraries were sequenced on the Illumina HiSeq platform with custom primers. In the paper's pipeline: MiGEC was used to process raw reads and extract unique molecular identifiers, and MiXCR was used to find CDR3 positions. For each individual, recombination models were inferred using an EM algorithm with the repgenHMM and IGoR tools. Shared clonotypes were analyzed with the tcR package in R, and sharing was normalized by the product of cloneset sizes. Out-of-frame nonproductive sequences were analyzed to study raw recombination free of thymic and clonal selection effects. TCRdb trimmed public reads at Q25 via fastp, called clones via MiXCR and kept in-frame beta chains. For every CDR3 protein sequence, its rows merge into one entry that carries the most common genes and DNA. The V and J calls shown here were made by TCRdb, not taken from the authors' results. This sample holds about 460,000 distinct CDR3 sequences; 14% were observed only once. Roughly 0.5% of the sample is in the top ten clones.

All donors were healthy Caucasians. The twin cohort comprised three pairs of female monozygotic twins, all aged roughly 18 to 30 years. CD4+ and CD8+ T cell populations were isolated with positive isolation kits from Invitrogen. What the authors observed across the whole study: A weaker excess of twin sharing was found in beta out-of-frame sequences because the signal-to-noise ratio was lowered by fewer shared sequences. Zero-insertion analyses could be partly confounded by invariant T cells such as MAIT and iNKT, although diverse VJ usage argued against such confounding for most clonotypes. Because the same donors could not be followed over many years, the conclusions depended on cross-sectional statistical analysis. Fewer insertions were carried by abundant cord blood beta clonotypes; a weaker similar trend was observed in young adult naive repertoires, while no such trend was observed in memory repertoires. Out-of-frame TCR alpha sharing in monozygotic twins was systematically underestimated by recombination models, whereas sharing between unrelated individuals was in agreement with the recombination models. Compared with coincidental sharing between unrelated individuals, out-of-frame TCR alpha sequences shared between twins had an excess of sequences with low generation probability.

From cysteine to phenylalanine, the CDR3 is 14 amino acids long. The read is trimmed to its CDR3 DNA, 42 bases read in frame from base 1. The V end gives up 5 bases and the J end 5 bases, leaving 8 bases in the junction not matched to a gene. In the germline V gene, CDR1 corresponds to SGHVS and CDR2 to FNYEAQ. About this clonotype: The clone's antigen remains unknown. No base qualities exist here, and no much larger clone lies one base off it.

These data are also associated with another study on yellow fever vaccine responses in identical twins. Per that second paper: The authors reported that the T cell response to vaccination in identical twins appeared partly convergent and partly personalized. Focusing on identical twins, the study followed the T cell clones that responded to the vaccine, and did so with precision.

Sequencing input: CD4+ T cells sorted from blood. This receptor was taken from a woman between 18 and 30 years old in good health. The chain employs TRBV7-6 and TRBJ2-7, with 8 middle bases fitting TRBD1. Read as DNA, the sequence is TGTGCCAGCAGCCTGAGACAGGGGTTCAACGAGCAGTACTTC. This codes for CASSLRQGFNEQYF. The CDR3, completed at both ends by the reference TRBV7-6 and TRBJ2-7 genes, gives the full variable domain GAGVSQSPRYKVTKRGQDVALRCDPISGHVSLYWYRQALGQGPEFLTYFNYEAQQDKSGLPNDRFSAERPEGSISTLTIQRTEQRDSAMYRCASSLRQGFNEQYFGPGTRLTVT.